These T cell receptor beta chains were read from a single sample in a study of blood T cells in healthy people across ages. TCRdb recomputed calls from the 5' RACE reads with MiXCR, one row per CDR3 protein. The data contain approximately 960,000 distinct CDR3 sequences, about 29% of them seen just once; the ten biggest clones take up approximately 10%. The same sample was also used in a study of T cells of mothers and their children.

What was sequenced was blood. These receptors were taken from a woman between 40 and 50 years old in good health. CDR3s include the opening cysteine and the closing phenylalanine or tryptophan. The order of the fields is V gene, D gene, J gene, clone size, CDR3 DNA, CDR3 protein. The D gene is left open where the match is weak. Clone sizes are given selectively: once, few, many, or a class where the clone is expanded.

>TRBV7-9|TRBD1|TRBJ1-2|once
TGTGCCAGCAGCTTCACGACAGGGGGCACTGGCTACACCTTC
CASSFTTGGTGYTF
>TRBV10-3|.|TRBJ2-1|.
TGTGCCATCAGCAAGATACCGGGTGATGAGCAGTTCTTC
CAISKIPGDEQFF
>TRBV2|TRBD1|TRBJ2-3|.
TGTGCCAGCACCCGGACAGGGGGCAAAGATACGCAGTATTTT
CASTRTGGKDTQYF
>TRBV27|.|TRBJ1-1|.
TGTGCCAGCATCGACAGTTGGAACACTGAAGCTTTCTTT
CASIDSWNTEAFF
>TRBV4-1|TRBD1|TRBJ2-7|.
TGCGCCAGCAGCCAAAGCCTCAGGGGGCTGAGGGAGCAGTACTTC
CASSQSLRGLREQYF
>TRBV29-1|.|TRBJ1-2|many
TGCAGCGTGGGGGATTATAACACCTTC
CSVGDYNTF
>TRBV6-2/TRBV6-3|TRBD2|TRBJ2-7|.
TGTGCCAGCAGTACGGGACTACTATTCTACGAGCAGTACTTC
CASSTGLLFYEQYF
>TRBV4-1|.|TRBJ2-7|.
TGTGCCAGCAGCCTAAGATCTCAATCCTACGAGCAGTACTTC
CASSLRSQSYEQYF
>TRBV12-3/TRBV12-4|.|TRBJ2-7|.
TGTGCCAGCGTGCTAACCTACGAGCAGTACTTC
CASVLTYEQYF
>TRBV7-3|TRBD1|TRBJ1-2|few
TGTGCCAGCAGCTTCGGCGGTCAGGGGGGTCCTAACTATGGCTACACCTTC
CASSFGGQGGPNYGYTF
>TRBV5-1|.|TRBJ2-1|.
TGCGCCAGCAGCCTAACCGGGACAACAAGGGGGGTATACAATGAGCAGTTCTTC
CASSLTGTTRGVYNEQFF
>TRBV5-1|.|TRBJ1-2|.
TGCGCCAGCAGCTCCGGAGGCGACAGCAACTATGGCTACACCTTC
CASSSGGDSNYGYTF
>TRBV20-1|TRBD1|TRBJ2-3|many
TGCAGTGCTAGTAGGGACAGGGGTGATACGCAGTATTTT
CSASRDRGDTQYF
>TRBV5-1|TRBD1|TRBJ1-5|.
TGCGCCAGCAGGGGGGACAGGGATCAGCCCCAGCATTTT
CASRGDRDQPQHF
>TRBV6-1|.|TRBJ1-2|.
TGTGCCAGCAGTGATCCTTCCAGGGGAGGGGCTATAAACTATGGCTACACCTTC
CASSDPSRGGAINYGYTF
>TRBV5-1|TRBD1|TRBJ2-1|many
TGCGCCAGCAGCTGGGGACAGACCGAGCAGTTCTTC
CASSWGQTEQFF
>TRBV11-2|TRBD1|TRBJ1-1|many
TGTGCCAGCAGCCATTTGGGACAGGAGACCATGAACACTGAAGCTTTCTTT
CASSHLGQETMNTEAFF
>TRBV20-1|TRBD1|TRBJ2-5|many
TGCAGTGCTAGAGTCGGGACAGAGCTGGAGACCCAGTACTTC
CSARVGTELETQYF
>TRBV12-3/TRBV12-4|TRBD1|TRBJ2-3|few
TGTGCCAGCAGCCAGGGACAGTTGGACACAGATACGCAGTATTTT
CASSQGQLDTDTQYF
>TRBV12-3/TRBV12-4|.|TRBJ1-5|many
TGTGCCAGCAGTCCCCGGAATCAGCCCCAGCATTTT
CASSPRNQPQHF
>TRBV10-3|TRBD2|TRBJ2-5|.
TGTGCCATCAGGAAGGGACTAGCGGCCCAAGAGACCCAGTACTTC
CAIRKGLAAQETQYF
>TRBV11-2|.|TRBJ2-3|.
TGTGCCAGCAGGCAGACTGGAGAGCAGTATTTT
CASRQTGEQYF
>TRBV12-3/TRBV12-4|TRBD1|TRBJ2-7|many
TGTGCCAGCAGTTACAGGGGTCATACCGACTACGAGCAGTACTTC
CASSYRGHTDYEQYF
>TRBV6-1|.|TRBJ2-7|.
TGTGCCAGCAGTGAAGCGGCTACCTACGAGCAGTACTTC
CASSEAATYEQYF
>TRBV6-5|.|TRBJ1-2|many
TGTGCCAGCAGTCGTACGGTGACGGGCTATGGCTACACCTTC
CASSRTVTGYGYTF
>TRBV29-1|TRBD1|TRBJ1-2|.
TGCAGCGTTGACCCGGGACAGTCTGACTATGGCTACACCTTC
CSVDPGQSDYGYTF
>TRBV5-6|.|TRBJ2-5|many
TGTGCCAGCAGCTTGACTGAGCGGACGCAGTACTTC
CASSLTERTQYF
>TRBV11-2|.|TRBJ2-4|.
TGTGCCAGCAGCTTAAGTACAGGCCGAACTTACAATGAGCAGTACTTC
CASSLSTGRTYNEQYF
>TRBV7-2|.|TRBJ1-2|few
TGTGCCAGCAGCTTAGAAAAGACACGGCTTGGCTACACCTTC
CASSLEKTRLGYTF
>TRBV12-3/TRBV12-4|.|TRBJ1-1|.
TGTGCCAGCAGTTTAGGAGGGGAGGGGTGGACTGAAGCTTTCTTT
CASSLGGEGWTEAFF
>TRBV12-3/TRBV12-4|TRBD2|TRBJ2-3|.
TGTGCCAGCAGTTCTCCCGGACTAGCGGGGGCCGCCACAGATACGCAGTATTTT
CASSSPGLAGAATDTQYF
>TRBV2|.|TRBJ2-1|.
TGTGCCAGCAGTGCGATCGGGGAAAACAATGAGCAGTTCTTC
CASSAIGENNEQFF
>TRBV29-1|.|TRBJ1-1|.
TGCAGCGTTGAAGCGCCAGGGGTGGGGAACACTGAAGCTTTCTTT
CSVEAPGVGNTEAFF
>TRBV20-1|.|TRBJ1-6|.
TGCAGTGCTACCCCCAATTCACCCCTCCACTTT
CSATPNSPLHF